The 27 T cell receptor beta chains presented below share a single source sample, sequenced in a study of T cell repertoires in cytomegalovirus infection. TCRdb analysed the reads with MiXCR anew, one entry per CDR3 protein. Here the sample spans about 230,000 distinct CDR3 sequences, 22% being singletons. Sequences were obtained from CD8+ T cells from PBMCs. The receptor source for this set is a human donor in good health (CMV status not recorded). Some clones in this sample may be carry-over from other donors' samples.

This clonotype was counted many times. This chain joins TRBV6-5 and TRBJ2-7; 7 nucleotides match TRBD1. Germline assignment: CDR1 MNHEY and CDR2 SVGAGI. This CDR3 has 15 residues. Trimming removed 6 bases from V and 2 bases from J; junction bases left unmatched: 10. The CDR3 here is CASRFGTATTYEQYF. In DNA form, the CDR3 reads TGTGCCAGCAGATTCGGGACAGCGACAACCTACGAGCAGTACTTC.

The chain has TRBV20-1 and TRBJ2-5; D may be TRBD2 (6 bases). Germline-derived CDR1 and CDR2 are DFQATT and SNEGSKA (reference sequence). Trimming shortened V by 0 bases and J by 1 base, and 18 bases separated the two germline ends. The CDR3 extends over 17 amino acids. This CDR3 reads CSARDLKSGGPQETQYF. Written as DNA, the CDR3 is TGCAGTGCTAGAGATCTAAAGAGCGGAGGGCCCCAAGAGACCCAGTACTTC.

In the case of this clonotype: This could be a read error, since a much larger clone is one nucleotide away. V and J are TRBV12-3 or TRBV12-4 and TRBJ2-1; 12 nucleotides line up with TRBD2. The CDR3 length is 14 residues. In DNA, the CDR3 is TGTGCCATTTCTGAACTAGCGGGGGGCAATGAGCAGTGCTTC. Translated: CAISELAGGNEQCF.

This clonotype turned up a few times. This chain links TRBV12-3 or TRBV12-4 with TRBJ1-5; possible D gene TRBD1, 5 bases. The CDR3 length is 17 residues. Trimming cost V 5 bases and J 6 bases, with 23 bases left between them. The CDR3 nucleotides read TGTGCCAGCAGTGTGTCCCCTGGGGTGGGGGGTAGTCAGCCCCAGCATTTT. Protein: CASSVSPGVGGSQPQHF.

The chain employs TRBV10-3 and TRBJ2-1, with D hard to call. In germline, CDR1 is ENHRY, CDR2 SYGVKD. V lost 0 bases and J lost 3, with 12 bases in between. CDR3 length equals 16 residues. Written as DNA, the CDR3 is TGTGCCATCAGTGAGTCTCCGGAGAGCTTCTACAATGAGCAGTTCTTC. Protein: CAISESPESFYNEQFF.

V is TRBV6-1 and J is TRBJ2-3; 10 positions match TRBD2. The ends lost 6 bases at V and 7 bases at J; junction bases unmatched: 16. The CDR3 has 17 amino acids. Germline CDR1 and CDR2: MNHNS and SASEGT. The CDR3 loop is CASSEKASGGRANTQYF. DNA for the CDR3: TGTGCCAGCAGCGAGAAGGCTAGCGGGGGCCGAGCTAATACGCAGTATTTT.

This clonotype was detected only a few times. The chain is built from TRBV4-1 and TRBJ1-1; D is possibly TRBD1 (5 bases). This CDR3 contains 14 residues. Germline V CDR1 and CDR2: MGHRA, YSYEKL. V lost 0 bases, J lost 5 bases, and 10 bases lay in between. In DNA, the CDR3 is TGCGCCAGCAGCCAAGAAGGGGATTGGACTGAAGCTTTCTTT. Amino acids: CASSQEGDWTEAFF.

There are many counts of this clonotype. This chain joins TRBV7-2 and TRBJ2-4, with D tentatively TRBD2 (5 bases). Trimming stripped 6 bases from V and 0 bases from J, with 12 bases between. Germline V lookup: CDR1 SGHTA, CDR2 FQGNSA. This CDR3 region has 15 residues. CDR3 DNA sequence: TGTGCCAGCAGGGCCGTCGGGATAGCCAAAAACATTCAGTACTTC. It translates to CASRAVGIAKNIQYF.

This clonotype was counted a few times. The chain carries TRBV7-9 and TRBJ2-1; 8 nucleotides match TRBD2. J was trimmed by 3 bases and V by 4 bases; bases with no gene match: 14. The length of the CDR3 is 18 residues. CDR1 SEHNR and CDR2 FQNEAQ come from the germline V gene (reference sequence). In nucleotides, the CDR3 is TGTGCCAGCAGCTATATTACTAGCCGGGGGGGGGTCTACAATGAGCAGTTCTTC. Translated: CASSYITSRGGVYNEQFF.

This clonotype has at least ten counts. This sequence joins TRBV7-6 and TRBJ2-3; TRBD2 aligns across 14 bases. Germline V lookup: CDR1 SGHVS, CDR2 FNYEAQ. The CDR3 covers 19 residues. Unmatched junction bases numbered 13, after V lost 6 bases and J lost 2 bases. The CDR3 DNA reads as TGTGCCAGCAGTGGTACCCTTGGACTAGCGGGGGGAGTCACAGATACGCAGTATTTT. The encoded protein is CASSGTLGLAGGVTDTQYF.

This clonotype has more than one count but fewer than ten. This chain uses TRBV7-9 with TRBJ2-2; possibly TRBD2 for D (5 bases). V was clipped by 5 bases and J by 6 bases, with 7 bases between them. Germline V gives CDR1 SEHNR, CDR2 FQNEAQ (reference sequence). This CDR3 spans 12 amino acids. CDR3 DNA: TGTGCCAGCAGCCAGGAGGCCGGGGAGCTGTTTTTT. It translates to CASSQEAGELFF.

This clonotype was picked up many times. A much larger clone is a single base away; this may be a read error. J is TRBJ1-1 and V is TRBV11-1; D remains ambiguous. CDR1 is SGHAT, CDR2 FQDESV, per germline (reference sequence). The CDR3 loop spans 12 amino acids. Trimming removed 2 bases from V and 1 base from J, with 2 bases in between. The CDR3 DNA is TGTGCCAGCAGCTTATGGAACACTGAAGCTTTCTTT. Translating gives CASSLWNTEAFF. The whole variable domain, filled in from reference TRBV11-1 and TRBJ1-1, reads EAEVAQSPRYKITEKSQAVAFWCDPISGHATLYWYRQILGQGPELLVQFQDESVVDDSQLPKDRFSAERLKGVDSTLKIQPAELGDSAMYLCASSLWNTEAFFGQGTRLTVV.

Here the CDR3 DNA reads TGTGCCAGCAGGGTCGGACTAGCTCTCGAGCAGTACTTC. It codes for CASRVGLALEQYF. V usage is TRBV6-2 or TRBV6-3 and J usage is TRBJ2-7, with 8 bases matching TRBD2. The germline V gene encodes CDR1 MNHEY and CDR2 SVGEGT. The CDR3 loop spans 13 amino acids. The V segment lost 6 bases and the J segment 6 bases; nucleotides outside the gene matches: 7.

This sequence joins TRBV13 and TRBJ2-7, with 12 bases that match TRBD1. The V and J ends lost 3 bases and 5 bases, in that order; junction bases with no gene match: 11. Germline CDR1 is PRHDT and CDR2 is FYEKMQ (reference sequence). The CDR3 extends over 17 amino acids. The CDR3 loop reads CASSLGLLGQGANEQYF. The DNA of the CDR3 is TGTGCCAGCAGCTTGGGTTTATTGGGACAGGGGGCGAACGAGCAGTACTTC.

This clonotype has a handful of counts. The rearrangement uses TRBV6-5 and TRBJ1-1; D perhaps matches TRBD1 (6 bases). Per the germline V gene, CDR1 is MNHEY and CDR2 is SVGAGI. Trimming removed 0 bases at V and 8 bases at J, with 13 bases between. This CDR3 region has 14 residues. CDR3 in DNA: TGTGCCAGCAGTTACTCGCCGGGAACAGGGGAAGCTTTCTTT. It translates to CASSYSPGTGEAFF.

As regards this clonotype: Since a much larger clone is just one base distant, this may be a read error. Written as DNA, the CDR3 is TGTGCCAGCAGCTTAGCCGGGACATCGGACTCCTACGAGCAGTACTTC. Translated, it gives CASSLAGTSDSYEQYF. The gene calls are TRBV11-2 and TRBJ2-1; tentative D call: TRBD1 (6 bases). The DNA end lines up better with TRBJ2-7; the J call may be wrong. The V gene's germline CDR1 is SGHAT and CDR2 FQNNGV. The CDR3 spans 16 residues.

This chain joins TRBV5-1 and TRBJ1-1, with D possibly being TRBD1 (5 bases). This CDR3 comprises 16 residues. V dropped 2 bases and J dropped 3 bases, with 17 bases sitting between them. Germline V gives CDR1 SGHRS, CDR2 YFSETQ. The CDR3 bases are TGCGCCAGCAGCTTCTCGGCCTCCGAACAGGACACTGAAGCTTTCTTT. It specifies CASSFSASEQDTEAFF. Full variable domain (rest looked up from reference TRBV5-1 and TRBJ1-1): KAGVTQTPRYLIKTRGQQVTLSCSPISGHRSVSWYQQTPGQGLQFLFEYFSETQRNKGNFPGRFSGRQFSNSRSEMNVSTLELGDSALYLCASSFSASEQDTEAFFGQGTRLTVV.

This clonotype showed up many times. This chain connects TRBV7-8 to TRBJ2-3; TRBD2 matches at 14 bases. This CDR3 comprises 16 residues. Losses at the gene ends were 5 bases for V and 6 bases for J; bases not matched to a gene: 7. CDR1 and CDR2 from the germline V gene are SGHVS and FQNEAQ. CDR3 region: CASSPGTSGGRDTQYF. The DNA of the CDR3 is TGTGCCAGCAGCCCTGGGACTAGCGGGGGAAGGGATACGCAGTATTTT.

This clonotype was seen more than once but under ten times. The chain combines TRBV4-1 with TRBJ1-1, with D tentatively TRBD1 (5 bases). This CDR3 region has 14 residues. Trimming pared 1 base from V and 6 bases from J, leaving 12 bases between. Germline V gene data show CDR1 as MGHRA and CDR2 as YSYEKL. In nucleotides, the CDR3 is TGCGCCAGCAGCCAAGTTGGGACGGTACCTGAAGCTTTCTTT. It encodes CASSQVGTVPEAFF.

The gene calls are TRBV15 and TRBJ1-2; 7 bases map to TRBD1. There are 14 residues in the CDR3. Germline V gene data show CDR1 as LNHNV and CDR2 as YYDKDF (reference sequence). Germline trimming cut 5 bases from V and 4 bases from J; bases unmatched to any gene: 7. CDR3 coding DNA: TGTGCCACCAGCGGTAGGACAGGTTTCTATGGCTACACCTTC. Translation gives CATSGRTGFYGYTF.

J is TRBJ1-5 and V is TRBV28, with 8 positions matching TRBD1. Germline CDR1 MDHEN, CDR2 SYDVKM. V shed 6 bases and J 2 bases; nucleotides not matched to a gene: 6. The CDR3 consists of 15 residues. CDR3 DNA sequence: TGTGCCAGCAGCTACAGGGGGGGCGGCAATCAGCCCCAGCATTTT. Amino acids: CASSYRGGGNQPQHF.

CDR3 sequence reads: CSARARSGEPQHF. CDR3 nucleotides: TGCAGTGCTAGAGCCAGATCGGGGGAGCCCCAGCATTTT. This chain links TRBV20-1 with TRBJ1-5; a possible D gene is TRBD1 (5 bases). V lost 1 base, J lost 8 bases, and 12 bases lay in between. This CDR3 is 13 amino acids long. Germline V gene lookup returns CDR1 DFQATT and CDR2 SNEGSKA (reference sequence).

This clonotype was seen a handful of times. The V gene is TRBV7-6, the J gene TRBJ2-3, with D possibly called TRBD1 or TRBD2 (5 bases each). Germline-derived CDR1 and CDR2 are SGHVS and FNYEAQ. The V end was cut by 5 bases, the J end by 4 bases, with 13 bases between. The length of the CDR3 is 14 residues. The CDR3 sequence is CASSPGALPDTQYF. The CDR3 nucleotides are TGTGCCAGCAGCCCCGGGGCTCTGCCAGATACGCAGTATTTT.

This rearrangement joins TRBV10-3 to TRBJ2-7; D may correspond to TRBD1 or TRBD2 (6 bases each). Germline V gives CDR1 ENHRY, CDR2 SYGVKD. The CDR3 length is 13 residues. Trimming shortened V by 10 bases and J by 2 bases, and 15 bases separated the two germline ends. The CDR3 region is CATYGGDTYEQYF. CDR3 in DNA: TGTGCCACTTACGGAGGGGACACCTACGAGCAGTACTTC.

The J gene is TRBJ1-6, the V gene TRBV12-3 or TRBV12-4; D is perhaps TRBD1 (5 bases). This CDR3 has 13 residues. V gave up 7 bases and J gave up 9 bases, with 13 bases separating them. CDR3 nucleotide sequence: TGTGCCAGCAAAAACGGGGGAGGTTCACCCCTCCACTTT. It is translated as CASKNGGGSPLHF.

Notes on this clonotype: A much larger clone sits a single nucleotide away, making a read error possible. The rearrangement links TRBV28 to TRBJ2-3, with 14 bases identical to TRBD2. CDR1 and CDR2 from the germline V gene are MDHEN and SYDVKM. The CDR3 totals 16 residues. J was trimmed by 4 bases and V by 8 bases; bases with no gene match: 8. CDR3 DNA: TGTGCCAGCCGACTAGCGGGGGGGCTTCACTCAGATACGCAGTATTTT. Translating gives CASRLAGGLHSDTQYF.

This clonotype has just a few counts. V gene TRBV20-1 combines with J gene TRBJ2-5, with 11 bases lining up with TRBD1. CDR1 DFQATT and CDR2 SNEGSKA come from the germline V gene (reference sequence). CDR3 length: 15 amino acids. V trimming: 6 bases; J trimming: 5 bases; junction bases outside the gene matches: 11. The CDR3 DNA follows: TGCAGTGCGGATACCGGGACAGGGGGTAGCGAGACCCAGTACTTC. Its translation is CSADTGTGGSETQYF.